These T cell receptor beta chains were read from a single sample in a study of blood T cell repertoires in COVID-19. Measured with immunoSEQ multiplex PCR; TCRdb has only the in-frame clones, and not every one. The sample consists of a few hundred thousand clones, about 86% of them appearing once. Sequencing was performed on PBMCs or T cells enriched from blood (not recorded which). The source of these receptors is a man aged 25-45 years with acute COVID-19. The CDR3 runs from the conserved cysteine through the conserved F or W. The D gene is left open where the match is weak. Only some rows state a clone size, as once, few, many or a class for expanded clones.

>TRBD2|TRBV28|NA|TRBJ2-2
TGTGCCAGCAGTTGGCCGGCGGGGGGCGGGAGCACCGGGGAGCTGTTTTTT
CASSWPAGGGSTGELFF
>NA|TRBV28|NA|TRBJ2-3
TGTGCCAGCAGGTCAGGGGTGGATACGCAGTATTTT
CASRSGVDTQYF
>TRBD1|TRBV18|NA|TRBJ2-5
TGTGCCAGCTCACCAATAGGGACAGGCCAAGAGACCCAGTACTTC
CASSPIGTGQETQYF
>NA|TRBV15|NA|TRBJ2-3
TGTGCCACCAGCCGTGGCAGGCTGGATACGCAGTATTTT
CATSRGRLDTQYF
>NA|TRBV3-1/TRBV3-2|NA|TRBJ2-1
TGTGCCAGCAGCCAAGTTGGGGGCCACAACTACAATGAGCAGTTCTTC
CASSQVGGHNYNEQFF
>TRBD1|TRBV5-1|NA|TRBJ1-4
TGCGCCAGCAGCCCGACAGGGGGCAAAGAAAAACTGTTTTTT
CASSPTGGKEKLFF
>TRBD1|TRBV24-1|NA|TRBJ2-1
TGTGCCACCAGTTCTCCCGGGACAGGGACGAATGAGCAGTTCTTC
CATSSPGTGTNEQFF
>NA|TRBV15|NA|TRBJ2-5
TGTGCCACCAGCAGTGTCCCCCCCGTCGGGACCCAGTACTTC
CATSSVPPVGTQYF
>TRBD1|TRBV19|few|TRBJ2-1
TGTGCCAGTAGACTTACAGGGGGCAGTGAGCAGTTCTTC
CASRLTGGSEQFF
>NA|TRBV10-1|NA|TRBJ1-1
TGCGCCAGCAGCCCCCGTCGGCAGGGCAACACTGAAGCTTTCTTT
CASSPRRQGNTEAFF
>TRBD2|TRBV29-1|NA|TRBJ2-5
TGCAGCGTGCAAGATACCCCTAGCGGGGGGGACGGGCGAGAGACCCAGTACTTC
CSVQDTPSGGDGRETQYF
>TRBD2|TRBV27|NA|TRBJ2-1
TGTGCCAGCAGTTTATCGGCGGGAGGGGCGTACAATGAGCAGTTCTTC
CASSLSAGGAYNEQFF
>TRBD1|TRBV9|NA|TRBJ2-1
TGTGCCAGCAGCGCCGGGACAGGGGGTATAGGGCAGTTCTTC
CASSAGTGGIGQFF
>NA|TRBV5-1|NA|TRBJ2-3
TGCGCCAGCAGCCCCGGGATCAGCAATTTAGACCAGGTCTCAGATACGCAGTATTTT
CASSPGISNLDQVSDTQYF
>NA|TRBV5-1|NA|TRBJ2-1
TGTGCCAGCAGCTTCGGAGACTCGAGTGAGCAGTTCTTC
CASSFGDSSEQFF
>TRBD1|TRBV27|few|TRBJ1-2
TGTGCCAGCAGTTTGTCGGGACAGAACTATGGCTACACCTTC
CASSLSGQNYGYTF
>TRBD2|TRBV5-1|NA|TRBJ2-3
TGTGCCAGCAGATTTACTAGCGGGAGGAGGAATACGCAGTATTTT
CASRFTSGRRNTQYF
>NA|TRBV28|NA|TRBJ1-2
TGTGCCAGCAGTTCGGCGGGCTATGGCTACACCTTC
CASSSAGYGYTF
>NA|TRBV2|NA|TRBJ1-2
TGTGCCAGCAGTCTAACAGGGAACTATGGCTACACCTTC
CASSLTGNYGYTF
>TRBD2|TRBV3-1/TRBV3-2|NA|TRBJ2-3
TGTGCCAGCAAAAGCGGGGGTAGAACAGATACGCAGTATTTT
CASKSGGRTDTQYF
>TRBD1|TRBV28|NA|TRBJ1-1
TGTGCCGGCTCGACAGGGATCATGAACACTGAAGCTTTCTTT
CAGSTGIMNTEAFF
>NA|TRBV24-1|NA|TRBJ1-1
TGTGCCACCAGTGATTTACGGAGAACTGAAGCTTTCTTT
CATSDLRRTEAFF
>NA|TRBV15|once|TRBJ1-2
TGTGCCACCAGCAGAGCAGAGGGCGGCTATGGCTACACCTTC
CATSRAEGGYGYTF